The 27 T cell receptor beta chains reported below all come from one sample, sequenced in a study of cytomegalovirus exposure and HLA in healthy donors. Both 60 Vbeta primers and 13 Jbeta primers went into the PCR. TCRdb's table, derived via immunoSEQ multiplex PCR, lists solely in-frame clones and lacks some. The table records over 95,000 clones, 82% of them present only once. The sample taken for sequencing was PBMCs. Receptor source: a woman under 30 in good health and CMV-seronegative.

The gene calls are TRBV7-9 and TRBJ1-2, with TRBD1 as a possible D gene (6 bases). Trimming removed 1 base from V and 6 bases from J, with 9 bases in between. Germline CDR1 reads SEHNR; CDR2 reads FQNEAQ (reference sequence). The CDR3 is 13 residues long. The CDR3, as DNA: TGTGCCAGCAGCTTAGGGGCAGGGGATGGCTACACCTTC. This codes for CASSLGAGDGYTF.

The DNA of the CDR3 is TGTGCCAGCAGCCCAGAATCCTTGATTGGCTACACCTTC. It translates to CASSPESLIGYTF. The chain recombines TRBV28 with TRBJ1-2; D uncertain. The germline V gene encodes CDR1 MDHEN and CDR2 SYDVKM. V was clipped by 6 bases and J by 7 bases, with 15 bases between them. The CDR3 runs 13 residues.

The chain joins TRBV2 to TRBJ1-1, with D maybe TRBD1 (5 bases). Germline CDR1 SNHLY, CDR2 FYNNEI. V shed 6 bases and J shed 4 bases, with 12 bases lying between them. There are 13 residues in the CDR3. The DNA for the CDR3 is TGTGCCAGCAGGGGGCTCGAAGCCACTGAAGCTTTCTTT. It encodes CASRGLEATEAFF.

The chain couples TRBV7-9 to TRBJ1-2; 11 bases align to TRBD1. This CDR3 has 15 residues. Trimming at V came to 4 bases and at J to 3 bases, leaving 4 bases not matched to a gene. Germline loops: CDR1 SEHNR, CDR2 FQNEAQ (reference sequence). The CDR3 region is CASSSRTGGYYGYTF. The CDR3 nucleotides are TGTGCCAGCAGCTCCAGGACAGGGGGCTACTATGGCTACACCTTC.

The rearrangement joins TRBV11-2 to TRBJ2-1; D possibly corresponds to TRBD1 (6 bases). The germline V gene has CDR1 SGHAT and CDR2 FQNNGV. CDR3 size: 14 residues. The V end lost 3 bases, the J end lost 6 bases, and 12 bases lay between the germline ends. The CDR3 is CASSLGAGFNEQFF. CDR3 in DNA: TGTGCCAGCAGCTTGGGGGCCGGATTCAATGAGCAGTTCTTC.

This clone was recorded a few times. The chain's CDR3 is CASSYSGQKNYEQYF. CDR3 nucleotide sequence: TGTGCCAGCAGTTACTCGGGACAGAAGAACTACGAGCAGTACTTC. The gene calls are TRBV6-5 and TRBJ2-7; TRBD1 aligns across 7 bases. V trimming: 0 bases; J trimming: 3 bases; junction bases outside the gene matches: 5. Germline lookup yields CDR1 MNHEY and CDR2 SVGAGI. The CDR3 loop spans 15 amino acids.

The chain employs TRBV7-8 and TRBJ2-2; D remains unclear. The CDR3 runs to 14 residues. From germline, CDR1 is SGHVS and CDR2 FQNEAQ. The V gene lost 5 bases and the J gene lost 4 bases, with 11 bases spanning the gap. The CDR3 coding sequence is TGTGCCAGCAGCCAAAAACAACGCACCGGGGAGCTGTTTTTT. This gives the protein CASSQKQRTGELFF.

This chain joins TRBV9 and TRBJ2-3; 7 nucleotides align to TRBD1. Germline V lookup: CDR1 SGDLS, CDR2 YYNGEE. With V trimmed by 2 bases and J by 2 bases, 8 bases remained unmatched. The CDR3 is made up of 16 amino acids. CDR3 sequence (DNA): TGTGCCAGCAGCGTGACAGGGTATATTCTCACAGATACGCAGTATTTT. This encodes CASSVTGYILTDTQYF.

The chain employs TRBV29-1 and TRBJ2-1, with TRBD1 as a possible D gene (6 bases). The CDR3 totals 12 residues. From germline, CDR1 is SQVTM and CDR2 ANQGSEA. V was pared by 4 bases and J by 6 bases, with 10 bases between. Written as DNA, the CDR3 is TGCAGCGTTGTACAGGGAAGCAATGAGCAGTTCTTC. Translated: CSVVQGSNEQFF.

The V and J genes are TRBV27 and TRBJ1-5, with 11 bases lining up with TRBD1. The germline gives CDR1 MNHEY, CDR2 SMNVEV (reference sequence). V dropped 5 bases and J dropped 7; count of bases not matched to a gene: 10. The CDR3 spans 16 residues. CDR3 protein: CASSGQGARVEQPQHF. Here the CDR3 DNA reads TGTGCCAGCAGTGGACAGGGGGCGCGGGTAGAACAGCCCCAGCATTTT.

The rearrangement links TRBV6-1 to TRBJ2-1; possible D gene TRBD2, 7 bases. The CDR3 sequence is 14 residues long. From germline, CDR1 is MNHNS and CDR2 SASEGT. V was clipped by 1 base and J by 5 bases, with 9 bases between them. The CDR3, as DNA: TGTGCCAGCAGTGAAGTAGGGGGGGACAATGAGCAGTTCTTC. It is translated as CASSEVGGDNEQFF.

This clone was counted once. This sequence joins TRBV5-1 and TRBJ1-1; no reliable D call. Trimming removed 3 bases at V and 0 bases at J, with 12 bases between. The CDR3 runs 15 residues. CDR1 is SGHRS, CDR2 YFSETQ, per germline. The CDR3 DNA reads TGCGCCAGCAGCTCCGATCCGGGGATGAACACTGAAGCTTTCTTT. Amino acid sequence: CASSSDPGMNTEAFF.

This CDR3 reads CASSYGTESGANVLTF. The CDR3 DNA reads TGTGCCAGCAGTTACGGGACAGAGTCTGGGGCCAACGTCCTGACTTTC. This chain links TRBV6-6 with TRBJ2-6, with 7 bases lining up with TRBD1. Germline assignment: CDR1 MNHNY and CDR2 SVGAGI (reference sequence). This CDR3 contains 16 residues. Germline trimming cut 2 bases from V and 1 base from J; bases unmatched to any gene: 2.

The chain links TRBV29-1 to TRBJ1-1, with D perhaps matching TRBD1 (5 bases). Germline assignment: CDR1 SQVTM and CDR2 ANQGSEA. Trimming stripped 2 bases from V and 3 bases from J, with 10 bases between. The CDR3 is 13 residues long. DNA for the CDR3: TGCAGCGTTGAAACCGACAGCTACACTGAAGCTTTCTTT. Its protein product is CSVETDSYTEAFF.

This clone appeared a few times. This rearrangement joins TRBV20-1 to TRBJ1-2; D gene uncertain. Between the trimmed V and J ends, which lost 3 bases and 4 bases, there was a span of 6 bases. The CDR3 sequence is 11 residues long. In germline, CDR1 is DFQATT, CDR2 SNEGSKA (reference sequence). Written as DNA, the CDR3 is TGCAGTGCTAGTCCAGGCTATGGCTACACCTTC. It is translated as CSASPGYGYTF.

The rearrangement joins TRBV27 to TRBJ1-4; 7 bases fit TRBD1. CDR3 length equals 14 residues. The ends lost 2 bases at V and 6 bases at J; junction bases unmatched: 3. The germline V gene has CDR1 MNHEY and CDR2 SMNVEV (reference sequence). The CDR3 nucleotides read TGTGCCAGCAGTTTAATCCAGGGGGATGAAAAACTGTTTTTT. Its protein product is CASSLIQGDEKLFF.

V usage is TRBV7-9 and J usage is TRBJ2-1; maybe TRBD2 (6 bases). CDR3 size: 15 residues. V was clipped by 2 bases and J by 6 bases, with 14 bases between them. The germline V gene encodes CDR1 SEHNR and CDR2 FQNEAQ (reference sequence). The CDR3 region is CASSLPGLLRNEQFF. The DNA of the CDR3 is TGTGCCAGCAGCTTACCGGGACTCCTACGCAATGAGCAGTTCTTC.

J is TRBJ2-3 and V is TRBV6-5; the match to TRBD2 covers 7 bases. Losses at the gene ends were 7 bases for V and 6 bases for J; bases not matched to a gene: 13. The CDR3 sequence is 15 residues long. Looked up from germline, CDR1 is MNHEY and CDR2 is SVGAGI. The CDR3 loop is CASTPRHRTRDTQYF. The CDR3 DNA is TGTGCCAGCACCCCCCGGCACCGGACTAGGGATACGCAGTATTTT.

The chain couples TRBV7-8 to TRBJ2-2, with D possibly being TRBD1 (5 bases). Trimming removed 0 bases from V and 2 bases from J, with 13 bases in between. Germline V gives CDR1 SGHVS, CDR2 FQNEAQ. The CDR3 length is 17 residues. In nucleotides, the CDR3 is TGTGCCAGCAGCTTAGCGGCTACAGGACCTAACACCGGGGAGCTGTTTTTT. Encoded protein: CASSLAATGPNTGELFF.

The chain combines TRBV7-2 with TRBJ2-7; 10 nucleotides line up with TRBD2. Germline-derived CDR1 and CDR2 are SGHTA and FQGNSA. The CDR3 sequence is 16 residues long. V lost 3 bases to trimming and J lost 6 bases; unmatched junction nucleotides: 11. The CDR3 loop reads CASSFSGRSSSVEQYF. The CDR3 nucleotides read TGTGCCAGCAGCTTTAGCGGGAGGTCATCTTCGGTCGAGCAGTACTTC.

This sequence joins TRBV18 and TRBJ2-1; 9 bases agree with TRBD2. The V segment lost 5 bases and the J segment 2 bases; nucleotides outside the gene matches: 10. CDR1 and CDR2 (germline): KGHSH, LQKENI. The CDR3 covers 17 residues. The CDR3 nucleotides read TGTGCCAGCTCAGACCCTGGCGGGAGGGCAACCTACAATGAGCAGTTCTTC. Its translation: CASSDPGGRATYNEQFF. Together with reference TRBV18 and TRBJ2-1, the CDR3 gives the full variable domain: NAGVMQNPRHLVRRRGQEARLRCSPMKGHSHVYWYRQLPEEGLKFMVYLQKENIIDESGMPKERFSAEFPKEGPSILRIQQVVRGDSAAYFCASSDPGGRATYNEQFFGPGTRLTVL.

This chain joins TRBV12-5 and TRBJ2-3; tentative D call: TRBD1 (6 bases). The CDR3 is 16 amino acids. Germline CDR1 is LGHNT and CDR2 is FRNRAP. V was trimmed by 5 bases and J by 1 base, leaving 16 bases between them. The CDR3: CASGTTWDTGTDTQYF. CDR3 DNA sequence: TGTGCTAGTGGTACAACCTGGGACACTGGCACAGATACGCAGTATTTT.

The chain employs TRBV28 and TRBJ2-1, with 10 bases that match TRBD2. The CDR3 runs to 16 residues. After removal of 6 bases from V and 6 bases from J, the junction contained 11 bases not matched to a gene. In germline, CDR1 is MDHEN, CDR2 SYDVKM. This chain's CDR3 is CASSLPGLAHSNEQFF. The CDR3 nucleotides are TGTGCCAGCAGCCTCCCGGGACTAGCGCATTCCAATGAGCAGTTCTTC.

The chain joins TRBV7-9 to TRBJ2-1; 8 bases match TRBD1. J gave up 12 bases and V 6 bases, and 4 bases lay outside the gene matches. The germline V gene has CDR1 SEHNR and CDR2 FQNEAQ (reference sequence). CDR3 size: 11 residues. CDR3 sequence: CASSRGTGQFF. CDR3 coding DNA: TGTGCCAGCAGTCGAGGGACAGGGCAGTTCTTC.

The count of this clone is one. The chain is built from TRBV11-2 and TRBJ1-5; D is perhaps TRBD1 (5 bases). The V gene lost 0 bases and the J gene lost 3 bases, with 9 bases spanning the gap. The CDR3 extends over 15 amino acids. Germline V CDR1 and CDR2: SGHAT, FQNNGV. The CDR3 DNA follows: TGTGCCAGCAGCTTAGATGGACACTACAATCAGCCCCAGCATTTT. As protein: CASSLDGHYNQPQHF.

The chain recombines TRBV11-2 with TRBJ2-2; 11 nucleotides agree with TRBD1. Germline-derived CDR1 and CDR2 are SGHAT and FQNNGV. This CDR3 contains 16 residues. Trimming removed 0 bases from V and 6 bases from J; junction bases left unmatched: 3. This chain's CDR3 is CASSLDRGQGAGELFF. The CDR3 DNA follows: TGTGCCAGCAGCTTAGATCGGGGACAGGGGGCCGGGGAGCTGTTTTTT.

The chain carries TRBV4-2 and TRBJ1-5, with TRBD1 identical over 11 bases. Germline V CDR1 and CDR2: LGHNA, YNFKEQ. The CDR3 is 19 residues long. The V and J ends lost 2 bases and 6 bases, in that order; junction bases with no gene match: 15. Written as DNA, the CDR3 is TGTGCCAGCAGCCAAAAATTTCTTCCGGGACAGGGGGGAGGTCAGCCCCAGCATTTT. This codes for CASSQKFLPGQGGGQPQHF.